This T cell receptor beta chain was recorded in a study of blood T cells in healthy people across ages. The CDR3 consists of 14 residues. Looked up from germline, CDR1 is SGDLS and CDR2 is YYNGEE. General study results and limits: Considered underestimates were the diversity estimates obtained from one million T cells. Diversity of TCR beta per million T cells declined in a roughly linear way with age.

A J-beta primer mix and a sample-barcoded 5' primer were used in a second PCR of about 6 to 12 cycles. Every molecule of cDNA carried a tag from a template-switch adaptor with 12 random nucleotides. MiXCR, applied by TCRdb to the 5' RACE reads, yields one record per CDR3 protein. The sample contains around 870,000 distinct CDR3 sequences, about 28% of which appear only once. This clonotype appeared a few times. Its target is not known. Compared with germline, one end of the junction differs, possibly owing to a read error. The chain combines TRBV9 with TRBJ2-1; tentative D call: TRBD2 (5 bases). Sequencing input: blood. The clonotype originates from a woman aged 80 or over in good health. This CDR3 is CAISGGHTRDEQFF. The CDR3 region has the DNA TGTGCCATCAGCGGAGGCCATACAAGGGATGAGCAGTTCTTC.